The rows below give T cell receptor beta chains drawn from one sample of a study of cytomegalovirus exposure and HLA in healthy donors. TCRdb keeps only in-frame clones here, not all; method: immunoSEQ multiplex PCR. The sample contains approximately 100,000 clones, 60% to 80% of which appear only once. Input material: PBMCs. The receptors shown here come from a woman between 18 and 29 years old in good health and CMV-seropositive. Both conserved end residues are part of each CDR3. Each record gives: V gene, J gene, CDR3 protein.

v_call: TRBV7-2; j_call: TRBJ2-3; cdr3_aa: CASSLGTSVDTQYF
v_call: TRBV5-6; j_call: TRBJ2-3; cdr3_aa: CASSFPQDTQYF
v_call: TRBV5-4; j_call: TRBJ2-1; cdr3_aa: CASSLMYGGYNEQFF
v_call: TRBV28; j_call: TRBJ1-5; cdr3_aa: CASSYTGYSNQPQHF
v_call: TRBV25-1; j_call: TRBJ2-5; cdr3_aa: CASSGAGVKTQYF
v_call: TRBV27; j_call: TRBJ2-5; cdr3_aa: CASSLGAGQGETQYF
v_call: TRBV11-3; j_call: TRBJ2-2; cdr3_aa: CASSRWDSVNTGELFF
v_call: TRBV7-2; j_call: TRBJ2-7; cdr3_aa: CASSRTSGNQPYEQYF
v_call: TRBV27; j_call: TRBJ2-7; cdr3_aa: CASSFSFSYEQYF
v_call: TRBV5-1; j_call: TRBJ1-4; cdr3_aa: CASSLEAGFNEKLFF
v_call: TRBV6-5; j_call: TRBJ2-7; cdr3_aa: CASSYGRRDEQYF
v_call: TRBV6-1; j_call: TRBJ2-5; cdr3_aa: CASRAGRSLAQYF
v_call: TRBV7-9; j_call: TRBJ2-3; cdr3_aa: CASSLVLTDTQYF
v_call: TRBV21-1; j_call: TRBJ1-1; cdr3_aa: CASSTIQGERTEAFF
v_call: TRBV7-6; j_call: TRBJ2-1; cdr3_aa: CASSWTSGRNEQFF
v_call: TRBV11-1; j_call: TRBJ2-7; cdr3_aa: CASRGGSYEQYF
v_call: TRBV5-1; j_call: TRBJ1-2; cdr3_aa: CASSSRESVYGYTF
v_call: TRBV15; j_call: TRBJ1-1; cdr3_aa: CATSTTGRNTEAFF
v_call: TRBV5-6; j_call: TRBJ2-1; cdr3_aa: CASSSGESYNEQFF
v_call: TRBV6-5; j_call: TRBJ1-5; cdr3_aa: CASSYSTGDQPQHF
v_call: TRBV29-1; j_call: TRBJ2-4; cdr3_aa: CSVQGENIQYF
v_call: TRBV30; j_call: TRBJ1-4; cdr3_aa: CAWSFGTVTNEKLFF
v_call: TRBV11-2; j_call: TRBJ2-5; cdr3_aa: CASSLGNSQETQYF
v_call: TRBV27; j_call: TRBJ2-2; cdr3_aa: CASSFRVLGGELFF
v_call: TRBV6-6; j_call: TRBJ2-2; cdr3_aa: CASSLVLAEGELFF
v_call: TRBV6-1; j_call: TRBJ2-7; cdr3_aa: CASRIGGSSYEQYF
v_call: TRBV7-2; j_call: TRBJ1-2; cdr3_aa: CASSLTGDSNYGYTF
v_call: TRBV28; j_call: TRBJ2-3; cdr3_aa: CASSSLADSTDTQYF
v_call: TRBV11-1; j_call: TRBJ1-1; cdr3_aa: CASRGGGTEAFF
v_call: TRBV7-2; j_call: TRBJ2-2; cdr3_aa: CASSLRRSTGELFF
v_call: TRBV25-1; j_call: TRBJ2-1; cdr3_aa: CASTPGLGEYNEQFF
v_call: TRBV7-8; j_call: TRBJ2-6; cdr3_aa: CASSLVGTSGGKAGANVLTF
v_call: TRBV18; j_call: TRBJ1-1; cdr3_aa: CASSSGQGNTEAFF
v_call: TRBV11-2; j_call: TRBJ1-2; cdr3_aa: CASSPMTGGDYGYTF
v_call: TRBV28; j_call: TRBJ2-3; cdr3_aa: CASSLAGGFPDTQYF
v_call: TRBV5-1; j_call: TRBJ2-7; cdr3_aa: CASSLGQAGFVLFGEQYF
v_call: TRBV5-4; j_call: TRBJ2-7; cdr3_aa: CASSLGGGPYEQYF
v_call: TRBV28; j_call: TRBJ2-5; cdr3_aa: CASSFGEGPWETQYF
v_call: TRBV4-1; j_call: TRBJ1-1; cdr3_aa: CASSQDGTGGLEAFF
v_call: TRBV18; j_call: TRBJ2-2; cdr3_aa: CASSPDRTNTGELFF
v_call: TRBV27; j_call: TRBJ2-3; cdr3_aa: CASSLFGTVTDTQYF
v_call: TRBV4-2; j_call: TRBJ1-3; cdr3_aa: CASSQDLGPGQGSSGNTIYF
v_call: TRBV10-3; j_call: TRBJ2-7; cdr3_aa: CAIRDSYEQYF
v_call: TRBV29-1; j_call: TRBJ2-1; cdr3_aa: CSVDLAGGSHNEQFF
v_call: TRBV19; j_call: TRBJ2-7; cdr3_aa: CASSSGSEQYF
v_call: TRBV30; j_call: TRBJ2-1; cdr3_aa: CAWSHGGVEQFF
v_call: TRBV2; j_call: TRBJ2-1; cdr3_aa: CASRTGRRGGNEQFF
v_call: TRBV16; j_call: TRBJ1-1; cdr3_aa: CASSQWGTGTEAFF
v_call: TRBV5-8; j_call: TRBJ2-7; cdr3_aa: CASSGVAGEGNEQYF
v_call: TRBV25-1; j_call: TRBJ2-2; cdr3_aa: CASSVVAGPTGELFF
v_call: TRBV5-1; j_call: TRBJ2-7; cdr3_aa: CASSPSRIEKRLAGETGWYEQYF
v_call: TRBV19; j_call: TRBJ2-1; cdr3_aa: CASSTGWHDNEQFF
v_call: TRBV19; j_call: TRBJ2-7; cdr3_aa: CASSTLGGEQYF